This T cell receptor beta chain derives from a study of CD8 T cells in ankylosing spondylitis. This clonotype showed up just a few times. The length of the CDR3 is 15 residues. Germline V gene data show CDR1 as SNHLY and CDR2 as FYNNEI. The ends lost 8 bases at V and 0 bases at J; junction bases unmatched: 6. TCRdb itself ran the 5' RACE reads through MiXCR, one entry per CDR3 protein. The profile covers about 240,000 distinct CDR3 sequences, with roughly 8.6% appearing a single time and approximately 6.2% taken by the ten largest. The TCR comes from a male donor with ankylosing spondylitis or in good health (not recorded which). J is TRBJ2-5 and V is TRBV2; TRBD2 agrees at 10 bases. Material: blood, either unsorted or a sorted T cell fraction (not recorded which). CDR3 in amino acids: CASQTSGAYQETQYF. The CDR3 DNA reads TGTGCCAGCCAAACTAGCGGGGCGTACCAAGAGACCCAGTACTTC.